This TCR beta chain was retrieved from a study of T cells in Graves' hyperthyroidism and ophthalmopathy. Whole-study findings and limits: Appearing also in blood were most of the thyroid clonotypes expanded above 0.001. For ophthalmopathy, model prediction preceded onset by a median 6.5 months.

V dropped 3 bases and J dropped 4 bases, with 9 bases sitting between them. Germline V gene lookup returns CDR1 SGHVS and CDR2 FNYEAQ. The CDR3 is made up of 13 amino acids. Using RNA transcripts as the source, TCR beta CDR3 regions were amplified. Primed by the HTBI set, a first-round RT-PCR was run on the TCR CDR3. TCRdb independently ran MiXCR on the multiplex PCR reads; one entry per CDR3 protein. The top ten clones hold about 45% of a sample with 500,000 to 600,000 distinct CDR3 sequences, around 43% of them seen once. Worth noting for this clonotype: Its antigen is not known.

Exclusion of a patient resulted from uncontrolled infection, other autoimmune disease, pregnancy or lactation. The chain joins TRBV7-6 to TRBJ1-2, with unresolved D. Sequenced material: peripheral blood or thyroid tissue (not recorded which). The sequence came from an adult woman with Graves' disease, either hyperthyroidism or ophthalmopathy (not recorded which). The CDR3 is CASSFMGGYGYTF. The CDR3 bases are TGTGCCAGCAGCTTCATGGGCGGCTATGGCTACACCTTC.